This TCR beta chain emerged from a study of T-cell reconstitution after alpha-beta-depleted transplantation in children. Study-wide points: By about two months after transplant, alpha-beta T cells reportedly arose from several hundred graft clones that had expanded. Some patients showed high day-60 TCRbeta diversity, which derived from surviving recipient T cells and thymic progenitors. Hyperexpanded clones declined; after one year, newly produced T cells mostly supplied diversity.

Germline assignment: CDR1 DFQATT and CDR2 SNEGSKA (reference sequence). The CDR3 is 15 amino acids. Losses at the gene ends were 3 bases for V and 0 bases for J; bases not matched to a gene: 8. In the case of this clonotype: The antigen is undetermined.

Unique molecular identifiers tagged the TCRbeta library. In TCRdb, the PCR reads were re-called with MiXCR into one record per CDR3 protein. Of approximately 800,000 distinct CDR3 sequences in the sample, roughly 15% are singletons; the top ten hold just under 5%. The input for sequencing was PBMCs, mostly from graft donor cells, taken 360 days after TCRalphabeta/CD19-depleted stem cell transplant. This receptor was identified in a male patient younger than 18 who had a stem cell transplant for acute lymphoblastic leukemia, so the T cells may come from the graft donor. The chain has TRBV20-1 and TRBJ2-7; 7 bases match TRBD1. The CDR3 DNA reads TGCAGTGCTAGCTCCGACAGGGCCCCCTCCTACGAGCAGTACTTC. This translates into CSASSDRAPSYEQYF.